Below are 26 T cell receptor beta chains sequenced from a single sample in a study of T-cell reconstitution after alpha-beta-depleted transplantation in children (dated by TCRdb to about 2016). Library preparation used PCR. The sample was run on an Illumina HiSeq 2500. Molecular barcoding was employed in the preparation of TCR libraries, with unique molecular identifiers being used to normalize TCRbeta repertoire quantification. TCRdb redid the processing of the public reads, applying fastp at Q25 and MiXCR, and retained in-frame beta chains. Every entry covers one CDR3 protein and lists the most common genes and DNA from its rows. Across this sample there are approximately 510,000 distinct CDR3 sequences, with approximately 20% seen only once. The ten largest clones take up 2.5% to 4% of the sample. The sequences come from PBMCs from the stem cell graft donor, collected from the stem cell graft. These TCRs come from a human donor who donated a stem cell graft to a child with acute lymphoblastic leukemia.

This chain connects TRBV6-5 to TRBJ2-1, with TRBD2 identical over 14 bases. The CDR3 totals 16 residues. V lost 2 bases, J lost 10 bases, and 7 bases stayed unmatched. The germline V gene has CDR1 MNHEY and CDR2 SVGAGI. CDR3 coding DNA: TGTGCCAGCAGTTACCCTGGACTAGCGGGAGGTTGGGAGCAGTTCTTC. Translated, it gives CASSYPGLAGGWEQFF.

V is TRBV25-1 and J is TRBJ2-1; 9 nucleotides line up with TRBD2. V lost 7 bases, J lost 8 bases, and 12 bases stayed unmatched. This CDR3 contains 15 residues. Germline-derived CDR1 and CDR2 are MGHDK and SYGVNS. The CDR3 is CASTPSGNGSDEQFF. The CDR3 region has the DNA TGTGCCAGCACCCCTAGCGGGAATGGTAGTGATGAGCAGTTCTTC.

This clonotype was recorded a few times. This sequence may be a read error, since a much larger clone differs from it by one base. The chain uses TRBV7-9 and TRBJ2-2; D is unresolved. Trimming removed 5 bases at V and 5 bases at J, with 3 bases between. Germline CDR1 SEHNR, CDR2 FQNEAQ (reference sequence). The CDR3 loop spans 11 amino acids. CDR3 nucleotide sequence: TGTGCCAGCAGCCCAACCGGGGAGCTGTTTTTT. It encodes CASSPTGELFF.

This clonotype came up a few times. V gene TRBV12-3 or TRBV12-4 combines with J gene TRBJ1-4, with 10 bases that match TRBD1. The CDR3 totals 16 residues. The junction had 9 bases not matched to a gene; V was cut back by 3 bases and J by 8 bases. CDR3 protein: CASSFTSTGGREKLFF. The CDR3, as DNA: TGTGCCAGCAGTTTCACCTCGACAGGGGGCCGGGAAAAACTGTTTTTT.

This chain connects TRBV30 to TRBJ2-1; no clear D. The length of the CDR3 is 11 residues. Germline lookup yields CDR1 GTSNPN and CDR2 SVGIG (reference sequence). V was cut by 3 bases and J by 8 bases, with 8 bases left in between. CDR3 DNA sequence: TGTGCCTGGAGCGCTCTGGATGAGCAGTTCTTC. Residues: CAWSALDEQFF.

The gene calls are TRBV5-6 and TRBJ2-5, with 10 bases aligning to TRBD2. Germline lookup yields CDR1 SGHDT and CDR2 YYEEEE. J gave up 5 bases and V 5 bases, and 12 bases lay outside the gene matches. This CDR3 has 16 amino acids. CDR3 loop: CASRQESGRAGETQYF. CDR3 bases: TGTGCCAGCAGACAAGAAAGCGGGAGGGCCGGGGAGACCCAGTACTTC.

This clonotype was recorded a few times. V and J are TRBV29-1 and TRBJ1-2; 9 bases align to TRBD1. The V gene's germline CDR1 is SQVTM and CDR2 ANQGSEA. V gave up 1 base and J gave up 8 bases; unmatched junction bases: 23. The CDR3 covers 19 residues. The CDR3 region has the DNA TGCAGCGTTGAAGGCCTCACTCAACCAGGGACAGGGATTTTGGGGGGCTACACCTTC. This encodes CSVEGLTQPGTGILGGYTF.

This clonotype was seen a few times. The chain uses TRBV7-9 and TRBJ2-1; no definite D call. The germline V and J ends were trimmed by 1 base and 6 bases, with 13 bases remaining between them. The CDR3 has 15 amino acids. Germline V gives CDR1 SEHNR, CDR2 FQNEAQ (reference sequence). The CDR3 bases are TGTGCCAGCAGCTTAGGCGCTTTCTCTAGCAATGAGCAGTTCTTC. Translation gives CASSLGAFSSNEQFF.

J is TRBJ1-5 and V is TRBV5-1; possibly TRBD1 for D (5 bases). The CDR3 totals 15 residues. Germline V gene lookup returns CDR1 SGHRS and CDR2 YFSETQ. V was trimmed by 3 bases and J by 0 bases, leaving 10 bases between them. The CDR3, as DNA: TGCGCCAGCAGCTCTGACGGGGGTAGCAATCAGCCCCAGCATTTT. This sequence encodes CASSSDGGSNQPQHF. Variable domain in full (rest from reference TRBV5-1 and TRBJ1-5): KAGVTQTPRYLIKTRGQQVTLSCSPISGHRSVSWYQQTPGQGLQFLFEYFSETQRNKGNFPGRFSGRQFSNSRSEMNVSTLELGDSALYLCASSSDGGSNQPQHFGDGTRLSIL.

Only a few counts were recorded for this clonotype. The chain is built from TRBV6-5 and TRBJ2-3; 10 nucleotides align to TRBD1. The CDR3 runs 16 residues. CDR1 is MNHEY and CDR2 is SVGAGI in the germline V gene. V was pared by 0 bases and J by 7 bases, with 7 bases of the junction left unmatched. The CDR3 DNA sequence: TGTGCCAGCAGTTACTCTCCGGGACAGGGGTTTTATACGCAGTATTTT. It codes for CASSYSPGQGFYTQYF.

There are a few counts of this clonotype. The rearrangement joins TRBV4-1 to TRBJ2-3; D gene unclear. The CDR3 length is 14 residues. Germline V CDR1 and CDR2: MGHRA, YSYEKL. Trimming pared 4 bases from V and 2 bases from J, leaving 10 bases between. CDR3 nucleotides: TGCGCCAGCAGCCCCCGATTACTCACAGATACGCAGTATTTT. Encoded protein: CASSPRLLTDTQYF.

The table lists this clonotype with a few counts. This chain joins TRBV12-3 or TRBV12-4 and TRBJ1-1; possibly TRBD1 for D (5 bases). This CDR3 has 14 amino acids. The V end lost 5 bases, the J end lost 5 bases, and 15 bases lay between the germline ends. The CDR3 reads CASSPPRGVTEAFF. Here the CDR3 DNA reads TGTGCCAGCAGTCCCCCTCGGGGGGTGACTGAAGCTTTCTTT.

This clonotype has at least ten counts. This chain links TRBV6-5 with TRBJ2-1, with TRBD2 matching 7 bases. The ends lost 6 bases at V and 4 bases at J; junction bases unmatched: 9. The germline V gene has CDR1 MNHEY and CDR2 SVGAGI. This CDR3 is built from 15 residues. The CDR3 reads CASSPDPGGYNEQFF. In nucleotides, the CDR3 is TGTGCCAGCAGCCCTGACCCGGGGGGTTACAATGAGCAGTTCTTC.

This clonotype was recorded a few times. The chain employs TRBV5-1 and TRBJ1-4; no clear D. Germline V gene lookup returns CDR1 SGHRS and CDR2 YFSETQ. V gave up 4 bases and J gave up 7 bases, with 20 bases separating them. The CDR3 loop spans 16 amino acids. The CDR3 DNA is TGCGCCAGCAGCCTCTCTGACTCGGGAGGTGGTGAAAAACTGTTTTTT. This codes for CASSLSDSGGGEKLFF.

A few counts support this clonotype. The V gene is TRBV12-3 or TRBV12-4, the J gene TRBJ2-7, with D perhaps TRBD1 (5 bases). The CDR3 has 13 residues. The V end lost 6 bases, the J end lost 5 bases, and 14 bases lay between the germline ends. The CDR3 is CASSSGQGNEQYF. The DNA of the CDR3 is TGTGCCAGCAGCTCCGGGCAGGGTAACGAGCAGTACTTC.

This clonotype was observed a few times. This chain joins TRBV29-1 and TRBJ2-7, with D unclear. Between the trimmed V and J ends, which lost 0 bases and 3 bases, there was a span of 9 bases. The CDR3 length is 13 residues. Germline V gene data show CDR1 as SQVTM and CDR2 as ANQGSEA. Here the CDR3 DNA reads TGCAGCGTTGAAGATGGACCGGTCTACGAGCAGTACTTC. Encoded protein: CSVEDGPVYEQYF.

The chain links TRBV4-1 to TRBJ1-6; no reliable D call. The CDR3 is made up of 13 amino acids. V was pared by 0 bases and J by 10 bases, with 7 bases between. Germline CDR1 and CDR2: MGHRA and YSYEKL. DNA of the CDR3: TGCGCCAGCAGCCAAGAGTGGAGCTCACCCCTCCACTTT. This gives the protein CASSQEWSSPLHF.

CDR3 in amino acids: CASSLQGQGSGTIYF. CDR3 sequence (DNA): TGCGCCAGCAGCCTCCAAGGACAGGGTTCGGGCACCATATATTTT. The V gene is TRBV5-1, the J gene TRBJ1-3; 8 positions match TRBD1. The CDR3 consists of 15 residues. After removal of 4 bases from V and 9 bases from J, the junction contained 12 bases not matched to a gene. CDR1 is SGHRS and CDR2 is YFSETQ in the germline V gene.

Only a few counts were recorded for this clonotype. The CDR3 protein is CASMAVSSEQFF. In DNA form, the CDR3 reads TGCGCCAGCATGGCCGTTTCTAGTGAGCAGTTCTTC. V usage is TRBV5-1 and J usage is TRBJ2-1; D call uncertain. The CDR3 sequence is 12 residues long. V was shortened by 6 bases and J by 9 bases, with 13 bases between the two germline ends. The germline gives CDR1 SGHRS, CDR2 YFSETQ.

V gene TRBV29-1 combines with J gene TRBJ2-1; D is unclear. This CDR3 is built from 14 residues. Trimming stripped 7 bases from V and 11 bases from J, with 24 bases between. Germline-derived CDR1 and CDR2 are SQVTM and ANQGSEA. The CDR3 loop reads CSGDPNDLGSKQFF. CDR3 nucleotides: TGCAGCGGTGACCCCAATGACTTGGGATCCAAGCAGTTCTTC.

This clonotype has just one count. The rearrangement links TRBV7-1 to TRBJ2-5; 14 bases are shared with TRBD2. TRBV7-1 is an ORF for which the function is uncertain. This CDR3 is 22 amino acids long. The ends lost 3 bases at V and 7 bases at J; junction bases unmatched: 25. The CDR3 region has the DNA TGTGCCAGCAGCTCTCCCCGTGGGACTAGCGGGAGTTATATCTCAGGGAAGGTGACCCAGTACTTC. Translation gives CASSSPRGTSGSYISGKVTQYF.

A few counts support this clonotype. This chain connects TRBV7-6 to TRBJ2-7; maybe TRBD2 (6 bases). CDR3 length: 15 residues. Germline V lookup: CDR1 SGHVS, CDR2 FNYEAQ. V lost 5 bases, J lost 6 bases, and 20 bases lay in between. CDR3 protein: CASSPWDSPGREQYF. CDR3 in DNA: TGTGCCAGCAGCCCATGGGACTCTCCGGGCCGCGAGCAGTACTTC.

This clonotype was detected only a few times. V is TRBV12-3 or TRBV12-4 and J is TRBJ2-7, with D maybe TRBD2 (6 bases). The CDR3 length is 15 residues. Trimming shortened V by 5 bases and J by 5 bases, and 19 bases separated the two germline ends. The CDR3 here is CASSLDSGGGDEQYF. The CDR3 region has the DNA TGTGCCAGCAGTCTAGACAGCGGCGGAGGGGACGAGCAGTACTTC.

The chain joins TRBV20-1 to TRBJ2-2; D is possibly TRBD1 or TRBD2 (6 bases each). Trimming left V 6 bases short and J 1 base short, with 15 bases between. CDR3 length equals 15 residues. CDR1 and CDR2 from the germline V gene are DFQATT and SNEGSKA (reference sequence). The CDR3 loop reads CSAPRRDKNTGELFF. The CDR3 nucleotides are TGCAGTGCGCCGCGGAGGGACAAGAACACCGGGGAGCTGTTTTTT.

This clonotype was picked up many times. The chain joins TRBV9 to TRBJ1-5; a possible D gene is TRBD1 (6 bases). The V and J ends lost 5 bases and 2 bases respectively, with 11 bases between them. The CDR3 covers 14 residues. CDR1 SGDLS and CDR2 YYNGEE come from the germline V gene. The CDR3 spells CASSVGGGNQPQHF. The CDR3, as DNA: TGTGCCAGCAGTGTTGGGGGCGGCAATCAGCCCCAGCATTTT.

The chain joins TRBV6-1 to TRBJ2-1; TRBD2 agrees at 11 bases. The germline V gene encodes CDR1 MNHNS and CDR2 SASEGT. This CDR3 contains 16 residues. V shed 3 bases, J shed 5 bases, and the junction held 6 bases outside the gene matches. Here the CDR3 reads CASSESIAGGNNEQFF. The CDR3 DNA is TGTGCCAGCAGTGAGTCGATAGCGGGAGGGAACAATGAGCAGTTCTTC.